What follows are 30 T cell receptor beta chains derived from one specimen sequenced in a study of T cell responses to AZD1222 COVID-19 vaccine. Using immunoSEQ multiplex PCR, the repertoire was profiled, and TCRdb retains in-frame clones only, with some absent. The sample lists around 110,000 clones; nearly 90% were seen once. The source material was peripheral blood, sampled 28 days after the second AZD1222 dose. The receptors were gathered from an adult who received the AZD1222 COVID-19 vaccine.

This sequence joins TRBV11-2 and TRBJ1-1; TRBD1 agrees at 10 bases. With 5 bases clipped from V and 6 bases from J, the junction kept 6 bases outside the gene matches. Germline V gives CDR1 SGHAT, CDR2 FQNNGV. This CDR3 spans 14 amino acids. The CDR3 bases are TGTGCCAGCAGCCCGAACGGACAGGGGGCTGAAGCTTTCTTT. Its translation is CASSPNGQGAEAFF.

J is TRBJ2-7 and V is TRBV10-3; TRBD1 aligns across 12 bases. Trimming cost V 10 bases and J 5 bases; bases outside gene matches: 6. This CDR3 region has 13 residues. Germline-derived CDR1 and CDR2 are ENHRY and SYGVKD. The CDR3 protein is CASVGTGGHEQYF. DNA of the CDR3: TGTGCCAGCGTCGGGACAGGGGGCCACGAGCAGTACTTC.

This chain joins TRBV18 and TRBJ2-5; D might be TRBD2 (5 bases). Trimming shortened V by 5 bases and J by 5 bases, and 12 bases separated the two germline ends. The CDR3 is 13 residues long. Germline-derived CDR1 and CDR2 are KGHSH and LQKENI. The CDR3 region has the DNA TGTGCCAGCTCAAGGACCCCGGGGGAGACCCAGTACTTC. It encodes CASSRTPGETQYF.

The CDR3 DNA is TGTGCCAGCAGCTTAGGTTGGTTAGCGGGCCCACAAGAGACCCAGTACTTC. Translating gives CASSLGWLAGPQETQYF. This sequence joins TRBV11-2 and TRBJ2-5; the match to TRBD2 covers 7 bases. Germline CDR1 is SGHAT and CDR2 is FQNNGV. The CDR3 totals 17 residues. Trimming cost V 1 base and J 2 bases; bases outside gene matches: 10. Full variable domain (missing parts from reference TRBV11-2 and TRBJ2-5): EAGVAQSPRYKIIEKRQSVAFWCNPISGHATLYWYQQILGQGPKLLIQFQNNGVVDDSQLPKDRFSAERLKGVDSTLKIQPAKLEDSAVYLCASSLGWLAGPQETQYFGPGTRLLVL.

This chain uses TRBV13 with TRBJ2-1; the D gene could be TRBD1 or TRBD2 (5 bases each). Trimming shortened V by 0 bases and J by 0 bases, and 12 bases separated the two germline ends. CDR1 is PRHDT, CDR2 FYEKMQ, per germline (reference sequence). There are 17 residues in the CDR3. DNA for the CDR3: TGTGCCAGCAGCTTAGGAGTAGATGGGGGCTCCTACAATGAGCAGTTCTTC. Translation gives CASSLGVDGGSYNEQFF.

This sequence joins TRBV4-3 and TRBJ2-7; either TRBD1 or TRBD2 may fit D (5 bases each). The V end was cut by 0 bases, the J end by 3 bases, with 12 bases between. Germline values: CDR1 LGHNA, CDR2 YSLEER. This CDR3 is 15 amino acids long. CDR3 coding DNA: TGCGCCAGCAGCCAAGATTGGGGACGGTTCTACGAGCAGTACTTC. The encoded protein is CASSQDWGRFYEQYF.

V gene TRBV6-5 combines with J gene TRBJ1-1; 9 nucleotides align to TRBD1. After removal of 8 bases from V and 3 bases from J, the junction contained 4 bases not matched to a gene. From germline, CDR1 is MNHEY and CDR2 SVGAGI. This CDR3 has 13 amino acids. The CDR3 spells CASHRTGDTEAFF. CDR3 nucleotide sequence: TGTGCCAGCCACCGGACAGGGGACACTGAAGCTTTCTTT.

The chain links TRBV10-1 to TRBJ1-1; perhaps TRBD1 as D (5 bases). CDR3 length: 14 residues. Germline CDR1 is WNHNN and CDR2 is SYGVQD (reference sequence). The V gene lost 4 bases and the J gene lost 5 bases, with 14 bases spanning the gap. The CDR3 region is CASSATSGGTEAFF. Written as DNA, the CDR3 is TGCGCCAGCAGTGCCACCTCTGGGGGTACTGAAGCTTTCTTT.

This rearrangement joins TRBV6-5 to TRBJ2-1; tentative D call: TRBD1 (6 bases). CDR3 length: 15 residues. Between the trimmed V and J ends, which lost 6 bases and 0 bases, there was a span of 12 bases. Germline V gene data show CDR1 as MNHEY and CDR2 as SVGAGI. CDR3 residues: CASRPGQISYNEQFF. CDR3 coding DNA: TGTGCCAGCAGGCCCGGACAGATCTCCTACAATGAGCAGTTCTTC.

The count of this clone is one. This sequence joins TRBV7-2 and TRBJ2-2; D is perhaps TRBD1 (5 bases). This CDR3 is built from 14 residues. Germline V gene sequence: CDR1 SGHTA, CDR2 FQGNSA. Trimming took 6 bases from V and 4 from J, leaving 12 bases between them. CDR3 sequence (DNA): TGTGCCAGCAGTCCCGACAGACCCACCGGGGAGCTGTTTTTT. Amino acids: CASSPDRPTGELFF.

The chain combines TRBV2 with TRBJ1-5; tentatively, D is TRBD1 (6 bases). Trimming cost V 5 bases and J 0 bases, with 11 bases left between them. The germline CDR1 and CDR2 sequences are SNHLY and FYNNEI. This CDR3 has 15 residues. CDR3 DNA: TGTGCCAGCAGTTGGACAGAGGATAGCAATCAGCCCCAGCATTTT. This codes for CASSWTEDSNQPQHF.

CDR3 DNA sequence: TGTGCCAGCAGAACCTGGTCCCTACGGAATGAGCAGTTCTTC. It is translated as CASRTWSLRNEQFF. The chain uses TRBV6-5 and TRBJ2-1; D ambiguous. V dropped 6 bases and J dropped 7 bases, with 16 bases sitting between them. The CDR3 sequence is 14 residues long. Germline CDR1 is MNHEY and CDR2 is SVGAGI.

The J gene is TRBJ1-1, the V gene TRBV6-5; TRBD1 is a possible D gene (5 bases). Germline V lookup: CDR1 MNHEY, CDR2 SVGAGI. The CDR3 spans 13 residues. Trimming cost V 7 bases and J 3 bases, with 12 bases left between them. The CDR3 sequence: CASKMGRYTEAFF. The CDR3 nucleotides are TGTGCCAGCAAAATGGGACGGTACACTGAAGCTTTCTTT.

The count of this clone is one. This rearrangement joins TRBV19 to TRBJ2-7; TRBD1 aligns across 8 bases. The CDR3 runs 14 residues. The J segment lost 4 bases and the V segment lost 5 bases, leaving 7 bases of the junction unmatched. From germline, CDR1 is LNHDA and CDR2 SQIVND (reference sequence). The CDR3 protein is CASSLDRATYEQYF. DNA of the CDR3: TGTGCCAGTAGTCTGGACAGGGCCACATACGAGCAGTACTTC.

The J gene is TRBJ2-3, the V gene TRBV18, with D perhaps being TRBD1 or TRBD2 (5 bases each). V dropped 3 bases and J dropped 3 bases, with 16 bases sitting between them. Germline values: CDR1 KGHSH, CDR2 LQKENI. The CDR3 has 16 residues. DNA for the CDR3: TGTGCCAGCTCACCTTTCGGGGCCAAGCAAACAGATACGCAGTATTTT. Its translation: CASSPFGAKQTDTQYF.

This chain uses TRBV19 with TRBJ1-1, with D possibly being TRBD1 (5 bases). This CDR3 has 14 residues. V lost 5 bases and J 7 bases, leaving 17 bases between the germline ends. In germline, CDR1 is LNHDA, CDR2 SQIVND (reference sequence). Written as DNA, the CDR3 is TGTGCCAGTAGTTCAGGCTGGGGCGCGAATGAAGCTTTCTTT. Protein product: CASSSGWGANEAFF. Variable domain in full (rest from reference TRBV19 and TRBJ1-1): DGGITQSPKYLFRKEGQNVTLSCEQNLNHDAMYWYRQDPGQGLRLIYYSQIVNDFQKGDIAEGYSVSREKKESFPLTVTSAQKNPTAFYLCASSSGWGANEAFFGQGTRLTVV.

V is TRBV27 and J is TRBJ1-5; D gene uncertain. The V gene lost 6 bases and the J gene lost 2 bases, with 14 bases spanning the gap. Germline V CDR1 and CDR2: MNHEY, SMNVEV (reference sequence). CDR3 length: 15 amino acids. CDR3 coding DNA: TGTGCCAGCAGCGTAGGTGGGTGGGGCAATCAGCCCCAGCATTTT. Encoded protein: CASSVGGWGNQPQHF.

The chain couples TRBV19 to TRBJ2-3; 8 bases are shared with TRBD2. CDR1 and CDR2 from the germline V gene are LNHDA and SQIVND (reference sequence). This CDR3 contains 14 residues. Trimming at V came to 7 bases and at J to 5 bases, leaving 8 bases not matched to a gene. CDR3 sequence: CASTFGGAEDTQYF. CDR3 nucleotide sequence: TGTGCCAGTACCTTCGGGGGGGCTGAAGATACGCAGTATTTT.

J is TRBJ1-6 and V is TRBV2; the D is unclear. Germline assignment: CDR1 SNHLY and CDR2 FYNNEI. The CDR3 loop spans 14 amino acids. V was shortened by 6 bases and J by 0 bases, with 6 bases between the two germline ends. The CDR3 is CASRASSYNSPLHF. The CDR3 coding sequence is TGTGCCAGCAGGGCCAGCTCCTATAATTCACCCCTCCACTTT.

This clone was counted once. The chain joins TRBV2 to TRBJ2-1; 8 bases are a match to TRBD2. V lost 6 bases, J lost 2 bases, and 3 bases stayed unmatched. The CDR3 is made up of 14 amino acids. Germline values: CDR1 SNHLY, CDR2 FYNNEI. As DNA, the CDR3 is TGTGCCAGCAGGGGGCGGGGGGCCTACAATGAGCAGTTCTTC. Translating it yields CASRGRGAYNEQFF.

This chain joins TRBV5-1 and TRBJ1-5; perhaps TRBD1 as D (6 bases). CDR3 length equals 14 residues. V lost 0 bases to trimming and J lost 6 bases, with 10 bases between them. Germline-derived CDR1 and CDR2 are SGHRS and YFSETQ. For the CDR3, the DNA is TGCGCCAGCAGCTTGGAACAGGGCGGTCAGCCCCAGCATTTT. Its translation is CASSLEQGGQPQHF.

The chain links TRBV4-3 to TRBJ2-7, with D maybe TRBD2 (6 bases). Per germline, CDR1 LGHNA and CDR2 YSLEER. The V and J ends lost 0 bases and 2 bases respectively, with 11 bases between them. The CDR3 runs 15 residues. The CDR3 bases are TGCGCCAGCAGCCAAGATCCGGGGGTCCCCTACGAGCAGTACTTC. It codes for CASSQDPGVPYEQYF.

The rearrangement joins TRBV7-2 to TRBJ1-2; the D is unclear. The CDR3 loop spans 13 amino acids. Per the germline V gene, CDR1 is SGHTA and CDR2 is FQGNSA. V gave up 1 base and J gave up 6 bases, with 9 bases separating them. CDR3 DNA sequence: TGTGCCAGCAGCTTAGTAGTGCAGGATGGCTACACCTTC. It translates to CASSLVVQDGYTF.

There are a few counts of this clone. This rearrangement joins TRBV6-1 to TRBJ2-1; TRBD1 aligns across 9 bases. The CDR3 runs to 15 residues. With V trimmed by 1 base and J by 3 bases, 1 base remained unmatched. Germline V gene lookup returns CDR1 MNHNS and CDR2 SASEGT. The CDR3 coding sequence is TGTGCCAGCAGTGAAGAGACAGGGGGCTACAATGAGCAGTTCTTC. Amino acids: CASSEETGGYNEQFF.

This clone occurred once. This chain connects TRBV14 to TRBJ1-3; D is perhaps TRBD1 (5 bases). Germline assignment: CDR1 SGHDN and CDR2 FVKESK. Trimming removed 6 bases from V and 4 bases from J, with 10 bases in between. The CDR3 is made up of 13 amino acids. The CDR3 nucleotides read TGTGCCAGCAGAAGGGACGCCGGAAACACCATATATTTT. This translates into CASRRDAGNTIYF.

J is TRBJ2-7 and V is TRBV7-9, with 8 nucleotides matching TRBD1. The germline V gene has CDR1 SEHNR and CDR2 FQNEAQ (reference sequence). The CDR3 runs 13 residues. With 5 bases clipped from V and 6 bases from J, the junction kept 6 bases outside the gene matches. The CDR3 DNA reads TGTGCCAGCAGCCCGACAGGGGCGGGCGAGCAGTACTTC. Protein: CASSPTGAGEQYF.

For this clone: One end of the junction is discordant with germline, which a read error may explain. The chain combines TRBV28 with TRBJ1-5; D remains unclear. The CDR3 extends over 13 amino acids. Per the germline V gene, CDR1 is MDHEN and CDR2 is SYDVKM. This CDR3 reads CASSGDSNQSQHF. The CDR3 DNA follows: TGTGCCAGCAGTGGTGATAGCAATCAGTCCCAGCATTTT. Full variable domain (missing parts from reference TRBV28 and TRBJ1-5): DVKVTQSSRYLVKRTGEKVFLECVQDMDHENMFWYRQDPGLGLRLIYFSYDVKMKEKGDIPEGYSVSREKKERFSLILESASTNQTSMYLCASSGDSNQSQHFGDGTRLSIL.

The rearrangement joins TRBV11-2 to TRBJ2-7; possible D gene TRBD1, 8 bases. Germline V gene sequence: CDR1 SGHAT, CDR2 FQNNGV. This CDR3 spans 15 amino acids. V was clipped by 5 bases and J by 4 bases, with 18 bases between them. For the CDR3, the DNA is TGTGCCAGCAGCAGACACAGGGGGGGTATTTACGAGCAGTACTTC. This translates into CASSRHRGGIYEQYF.

The DNA for the CDR3 is TGTGCCAGCAGGGGGCAGGGTCTGAACACTGAAGCTTTCTTT. This encodes CASRGQGLNTEAFF. The V call is TRBV11-2, the J call TRBJ1-1, with D possibly matching TRBD1 (5 bases). The germline gives CDR1 SGHAT, CDR2 FQNNGV. This CDR3 region has 14 residues. The ends were cut back, 6 bases at V and 0 bases at J, with 11 bases in the middle.

This chain joins TRBV15 and TRBJ1-2; the D is unclear. CDR3 length equals 14 residues. V was clipped by 1 base and J by 12 bases, with 18 bases between them. Germline CDR1 is LNHNV and CDR2 is YYDKDF (reference sequence). The CDR3 region is CATSRGTEDVRHTF. The CDR3 bases are TGTGCCACCAGCAGAGGGACGGAAGATGTTCGGCACACCTTC.